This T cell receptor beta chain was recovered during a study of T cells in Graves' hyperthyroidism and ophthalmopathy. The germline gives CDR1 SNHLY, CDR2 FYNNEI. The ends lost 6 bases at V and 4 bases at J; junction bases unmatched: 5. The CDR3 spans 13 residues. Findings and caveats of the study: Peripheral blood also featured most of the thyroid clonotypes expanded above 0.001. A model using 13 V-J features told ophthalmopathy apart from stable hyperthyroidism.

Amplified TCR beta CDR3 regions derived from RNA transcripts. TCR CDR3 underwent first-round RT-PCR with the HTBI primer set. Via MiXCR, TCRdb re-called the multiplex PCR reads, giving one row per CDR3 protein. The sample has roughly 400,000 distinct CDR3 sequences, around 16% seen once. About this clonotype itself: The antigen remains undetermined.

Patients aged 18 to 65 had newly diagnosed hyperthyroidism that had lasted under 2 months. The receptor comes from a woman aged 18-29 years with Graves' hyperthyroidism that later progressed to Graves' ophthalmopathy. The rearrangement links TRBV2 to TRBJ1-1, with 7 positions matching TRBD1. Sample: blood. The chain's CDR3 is CASRTTGITEAFF. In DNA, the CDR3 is TGTGCCAGCAGGACGACAGGGATCACTGAAGCTTTCTTT.